Below are 27 T cell receptor beta chains sequenced from a single sample in a study of T cell responses to AZD1222 COVID-19 vaccine. TCRdb's table, derived via immunoSEQ multiplex PCR, lists solely in-frame clones and lacks some. The table shows 250,000 to 300,000 clones, with 94% occurring only once. The sample in question was peripheral blood, obtained 28 days after the second AZD1222 dose. The receptors here all came from an adult who received the AZD1222 COVID-19 vaccine.

The chain combines TRBV28 with TRBJ2-7; 10 nucleotides align to TRBD1. V gave up 7 bases and J gave up 6 bases; unmatched junction bases: 6. This CDR3 spans 13 amino acids. The germline V gene has CDR1 MDHEN and CDR2 SYDVKM. The CDR3 spells CASTRTGGIEQYF. Written as DNA, the CDR3 is TGTGCCAGCACCCGGACAGGGGGGATCGAGCAGTACTTC.

As for this clone: This specimen includes other DNA sequences encoding the same CDR3. The chain uses TRBV9 and TRBJ2-7, with 7 bases matching TRBD1. Per germline, CDR1 SGDLS and CDR2 YYNGEE. This CDR3 has 12 residues. V lost 3 bases, J lost 6 bases, and 3 bases stayed unmatched. CDR3 protein: CASSGPGGEQYF. CDR3 sequence (DNA): TGTGCCAGCAGCGGCCCAGGGGGCGAGCAGTACTTC.

This CDR3 is CASTVRGKNIQYF. CDR3 DNA sequence: TGTGCCAGCACCGTCCGTGGCAAAAACATTCAGTACTTC. This sequence joins TRBV28 and TRBJ2-4; no reliable D call. CDR3 size: 13 residues. Germline lookup yields CDR1 MDHEN and CDR2 SYDVKM. V lost 7 bases to trimming and J lost 3 bases, with 10 bases between them.

In nucleotides, the CDR3 is TGTGCCAGCAGTTTCAGGGCGCAGCCCCAGCATTTT. Translating gives CASSFRAQPQHF. The chain combines TRBV28 with TRBJ1-5; perhaps TRBD1 as D (5 bases). CDR3 length: 12 amino acids. Germline CDR1 reads MDHEN; CDR2 reads SYDVKM. Trimming took off 3 bases at V and 7 bases at J, with 7 bases between the two ends.

The chain carries TRBV2 and TRBJ2-7; D is ambiguous. This CDR3 spans 11 amino acids. V was cut by 7 bases and J by 4 bases, with 8 bases left in between. Germline CDR1 is SNHLY and CDR2 is FYNNEI. CDR3 loop: CASIEAYEQYF. CDR3 DNA sequence: TGTGCCAGCATTGAGGCGTACGAGCAGTACTTC.

This chain links TRBV25-1 with TRBJ1-3; D gene ambiguous. Per the germline V gene, CDR1 is MGHDK and CDR2 is SYGVNS. The CDR3 has 12 amino acids. Trimming shortened V by 3 bases and J by 8 bases, and 8 bases separated the two germline ends. In nucleotides, the CDR3 is TGTGCCAGCAGTGATTGGGGTGACACCATATATTTT. Translation gives CASSDWGDTIYF.

V gene TRBV6-5 combines with J gene TRBJ1-2, with 9 bases fitting TRBD1. Germline CDR1 and CDR2: MNHEY and SVGAGI. This CDR3 has 15 amino acids. Germline trimming cut 0 bases from V and 4 bases from J; bases unmatched to any gene: 3. As DNA, the CDR3 is TGTGCCAGCAGTTACTCGTGGGGACAGGGCTATGGCTACACCTTC. This gives the protein CASSYSWGQGYGYTF.

The V and J genes are TRBV9 and TRBJ2-4; TRBD2 aligns across 10 bases. CDR1 SGDLS and CDR2 YYNGEE come from the germline V gene. V lost 4 bases to trimming and J lost 0 bases; unmatched junction nucleotides: 13. CDR3 size: 19 residues. In nucleotides, the CDR3 is TGTGCCAGCAGCCCCAGCACTAGCGGGGACTATCTAGCCAAAAACATTCAGTACTTC. Amino acids: CASSPSTSGDYLAKNIQYF.

The chain links TRBV7-2 to TRBJ1-5; D gene ambiguous. Trimming shortened V by 5 bases and J by 1 base, and 15 bases separated the two germline ends. Germline-derived CDR1 and CDR2 are SGHTA and FQGNSA. The CDR3 covers 16 residues. The CDR3 protein is CASSPRGGWSNQPQHF. The CDR3 nucleotides are TGTGCCAGCAGCCCCCGGGGAGGGTGGAGCAATCAGCCCCAGCATTTT.

The J gene is TRBJ2-7, the V gene TRBV7-6; D is unclear. V lost 3 bases and J lost 0, with 12 bases in between. The germline V gene encodes CDR1 SGHVS and CDR2 FNYEAQ. The CDR3 contains 15 residues. CDR3 coding DNA: TGTGCCAGCAGCTTCGGACCCACGAGCTCCTACGAGCAGTACTTC. Its protein is CASSFGPTSSYEQYF.

The V call is TRBV7-2, the J call TRBJ1-2; no clear D gene. Per the germline V gene, CDR1 is SGHTA and CDR2 is FQGNSA. The germline V and J ends were trimmed by 1 base and 5 bases, with 14 bases remaining between them. The CDR3 is made up of 15 amino acids. CDR3 protein: CASSLDIGDLYGYTF. The CDR3 DNA is TGTGCCAGCAGCTTAGACATCGGAGACCTATATGGCTACACCTTC.

This chain uses TRBV4-1 with TRBJ1-2; 7 nucleotides align to TRBD1. V lost 4 bases to trimming and J lost 8 bases; unmatched junction nucleotides: 13. From germline, CDR1 is MGHRA and CDR2 YSYEKL. CDR3 length: 15 amino acids. This chain's CDR3 is CASSPSTGNEVGYTF. In DNA form, the CDR3 reads TGCGCCAGCAGCCCCTCGACAGGGAATGAAGTGGGCTACACCTTC.

About this clone: The same CDR3 also results from other DNA sequences found in this sample. The chain links TRBV6-5 to TRBJ2-7; perhaps D is TRBD1 or TRBD2 (5 bases each). CDR3 size: 14 residues. CDR1 MNHEY and CDR2 SVGAGI come from the germline V gene. Trimming took off 2 bases at V and 0 bases at J, with 8 bases between the two ends. DNA of the CDR3: TGTGCCAGCAGTTACCGGGACGGCTCCTACGAGCAGTACTTC. Residues: CASSYRDGSYEQYF.

The V call is TRBV14, the J call TRBJ1-4; no clear D. This CDR3 region has 13 residues. The V and J ends lost 7 bases and 5 bases respectively, with 11 bases between them. CDR1 is SGHDN, CDR2 FVKESK, per germline. The CDR3 loop reads CASNRVPNEKLFF. The CDR3 bases are TGTGCCAGCAACCGGGTCCCAAATGAAAAACTGTTTTTT.

The chain recombines TRBV9 with TRBJ1-2; D remains ambiguous. Germline V lookup: CDR1 SGDLS, CDR2 YYNGEE. The V and J ends lost 0 bases and 1 base respectively, with 7 bases between them. CDR3 length: 14 amino acids. CDR3 bases: TGTGCCAGCAGCGTAGCGGTAGGTAACTATGGCTACACCTTC. This sequence encodes CASSVAVGNYGYTF.

V and J are TRBV7-2 and TRBJ2-3; D unresolved. CDR1 SGHTA and CDR2 FQGNSA come from the germline V gene. The CDR3 totals 14 residues. V was pared by 2 bases and J by 6 bases, with 12 bases between. CDR3 coding DNA: TGTGCCAGCAGCTTATTTCCTACAGTGGATACGCAGTATTTT. Encoded protein: CASSLFPTVDTQYF.

This chain connects TRBV13 to TRBJ1-1; TRBD1 matches at 10 bases. This CDR3 contains 14 residues. V lost 2 bases and J lost 9; bases outside the gene matches: 6. Germline-derived CDR1 and CDR2 are PRHDT and FYEKMQ (reference sequence). The CDR3 nucleotides are TGTGCCAGCAGCTTACATGGGACAGGGGCTCAAGCTTTCTTT. Protein: CASSLHGTGAQAFF.

The V and J genes are TRBV28 and TRBJ1-1; D gene unclear. CDR1 is MDHEN, CDR2 SYDVKM, per germline. CDR3 length: 13 amino acids. Trimming removed 4 bases at V and 1 base at J, with 7 bases between. Here the CDR3 reads CASSSRRNTEAFF. The CDR3 bases are TGTGCCAGCAGTTCGAGACGGAACACTGAAGCTTTCTTT.

This rearrangement joins TRBV11-2 to TRBJ2-7; D is uncertain. Germline CDR1 and CDR2: SGHAT and FQNNGV. The CDR3 spans 13 residues. V shed 2 bases and J shed 5 bases, with 10 bases lying between them. In DNA form, the CDR3 reads TGTGCCAGCAGCTTAAAACAGCAGGACGAGCAGTACTTC. Its protein product is CASSLKQQDEQYF.

The V call is TRBV28, the J call TRBJ1-5; D unclear. V lost 8 bases, J lost 4 bases, and 9 bases lay in between. The CDR3 loop spans 12 amino acids. CDR1 and CDR2 (germline): MDHEN, SYDVKM. CDR3 in DNA: TGTGCCAGCTTGACGGCAAATCAGCCCCAGCATTTT. Protein sequence: CASLTANQPQHF.

The V gene is TRBV18, the J gene TRBJ1-1, with 10 bases matching TRBD1. Per germline, CDR1 KGHSH and CDR2 LQKENI. The length of the CDR3 is 16 residues. J was trimmed by 5 bases and V by 0 bases; bases with no gene match: 6. Here the CDR3 reads CASSPPDRGRWTEAFF. DNA of the CDR3: TGTGCCAGCTCACCACCCGACAGGGGGCGGTGGACTGAAGCTTTCTTT.

The gene calls are TRBV29-1 and TRBJ2-7, with D maybe TRBD1 (5 bases). There are 13 residues in the CDR3. Trimming stripped 7 bases from V and 1 base from J, with 14 bases between. Looked up from germline, CDR1 is SQVTM and CDR2 is ANQGSEA. CDR3: CSARGFRSYEQYF. In DNA form, the CDR3 reads TGCAGCGCTAGGGGATTTAGATCCTACGAGCAGTACTTC.

The CDR3 DNA reads TGTGCCAGCAGCTTAGGGGCTGGGGTAGCCGCTTTCTTT. It specifies CASSLGAGVAAFF. This chain links TRBV7-8 with TRBJ1-1; D gene unclear. The V end was cut by 1 base, the J end by 11 bases, with 14 bases between. Germline assignment: CDR1 SGHVS and CDR2 FQNEAQ. The CDR3 length is 13 residues.

V usage is TRBV11-2 and J usage is TRBJ2-2; D is undetermined. V was clipped by 1 base and J by 6 bases, with 0 bases between them. CDR3 length: 11 amino acids. The germline V gene has CDR1 SGHAT and CDR2 FQNNGV. This chain's CDR3 is CASSLAGELFF. Written as DNA, the CDR3 is TGTGCCAGCAGCTTAGCCGGGGAGCTGTTTTTT.

The chain uses TRBV28 and TRBJ1-1, with D possibly being TRBD1 (6 bases). V lost 6 bases to trimming and J lost 0 bases, with 14 bases between them. The length of the CDR3 is 15 residues. CDR1 and CDR2 (germline): MDHEN, SYDVKM. The CDR3 bases are TGTGCCAGCAGGACAGGAGGGGTTGTGAACACTGAAGCTTTCTTT. As protein: CASRTGGVVNTEAFF.

This rearrangement joins TRBV4-3 to TRBJ2-5; D gene unclear. The V end was cut by 0 bases, the J end by 4 bases, with 3 bases between. CDR1 is LGHNA, CDR2 YSLEER, per germline. CDR3 length: 12 residues. CDR3: CASSQDRETQYF. The DNA for the CDR3 is TGCGCCAGCAGCCAAGATCGAGAGACCCAGTACTTC.

This chain uses TRBV7-2 with TRBJ2-1, with TRBD2 matching 7 bases. The CDR3 extends over 14 amino acids. V lost 2 bases to trimming and J lost 4 bases; unmatched junction nucleotides: 2. The V gene's germline CDR1 is SGHTA and CDR2 FQGNSA. The CDR3 DNA reads as TGTGCCAGCAGCTTAACTAGCGCTTACAATGAGCAGTTCTTC. Translating it yields CASSLTSAYNEQFF. The full variable domain, completed using reference TRBV7-2 and TRBJ2-1, is GAGVSQSPSNKVTEKGKDVELRCDPISGHTALYWYRQSLGQGLEFLIYFQGNSAPDKSGLPSDRFSAERTGGSVSTLTIQRTQQEDSAVYLCASSLTSAYNEQFFGPGTRLTVL.